This TCR beta chain emerged from a study of T cell responses to AZD1222 COVID-19 vaccine. General study points: Mapped onto spike, vaccine-associated CD4 TCRs spanned it and were dominant at 160-218 and 743-854. Repertoire samples came only from after the peak T cell response.

Trimming removed 0 bases from V and 8 bases from J; junction bases left unmatched: 10. Looked up from germline, CDR1 is LGHNA and CDR2 is YSLEER. The CDR3 extends over 17 amino acids. A word on this clone: Its specificity is unknown.

Sequencing was performed with immunoSEQ multiplex PCR; in TCRdb, only in-frame clones are kept and a portion is missing. Of around 52,000 clones listed, around 87% were seen once; the top ten hold around 17%. The sample in question was peripheral blood, obtained on day 0 of AZD1222 vaccination. This receptor was taken from an adult in good health. V is TRBV4-3 and J is TRBJ2-1, with 10 bases that match TRBD1. CDR3 DNA: TGCGCCAGCAGCCAAGACCCTAGGGACAGGGGATTTGATGAGCAGTTCTTC. Protein sequence: CASSQDPRDRGFDEQFF.